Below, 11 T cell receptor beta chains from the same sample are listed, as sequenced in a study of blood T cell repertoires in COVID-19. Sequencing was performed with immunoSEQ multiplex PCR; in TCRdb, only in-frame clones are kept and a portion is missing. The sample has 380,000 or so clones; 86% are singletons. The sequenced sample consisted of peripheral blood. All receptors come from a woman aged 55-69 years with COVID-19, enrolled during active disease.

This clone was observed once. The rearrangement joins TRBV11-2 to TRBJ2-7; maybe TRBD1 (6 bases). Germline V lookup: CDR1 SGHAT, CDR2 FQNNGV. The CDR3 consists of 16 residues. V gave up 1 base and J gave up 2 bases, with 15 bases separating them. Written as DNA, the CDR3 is TGTGCCAGCAGCTTAGGGAATACGGGACACCCCTACGAGCAGTACTTC. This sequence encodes CASSLGNTGHPYEQYF.

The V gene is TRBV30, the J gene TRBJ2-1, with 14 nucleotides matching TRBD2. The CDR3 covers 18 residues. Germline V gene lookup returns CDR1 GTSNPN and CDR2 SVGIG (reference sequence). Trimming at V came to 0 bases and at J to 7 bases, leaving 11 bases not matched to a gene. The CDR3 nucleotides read TGTGCCTGGAGTGTACTGCGACTAGCGGGGGGGCTCGGGAATGAGCAGTTCTTC. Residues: CAWSVLRLAGGLGNEQFF. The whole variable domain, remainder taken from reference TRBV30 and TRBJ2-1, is SQTIHQWPATLVQPVGSPLSLECTVEGTSNPNLYWYRQAAGRGLQLLFYSVGIGQISSEVPQNLSASRPQDRQFILSSKKLLLSDSGFYLCAWSVLRLAGGLGNEQFFGPGTRLTVL.

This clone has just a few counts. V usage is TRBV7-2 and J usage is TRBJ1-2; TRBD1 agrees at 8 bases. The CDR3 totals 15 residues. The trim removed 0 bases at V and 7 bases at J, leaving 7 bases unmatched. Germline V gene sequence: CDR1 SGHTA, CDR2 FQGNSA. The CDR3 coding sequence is TGTGCCAGCAGCTTAGCTGGACAGGGTGGGCCTGGCTACACCTTC. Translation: CASSLAGQGGPGYTF.

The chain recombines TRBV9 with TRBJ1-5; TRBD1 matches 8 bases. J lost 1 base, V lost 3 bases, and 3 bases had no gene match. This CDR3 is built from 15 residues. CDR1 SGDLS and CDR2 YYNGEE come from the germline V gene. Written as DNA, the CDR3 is TGTGCCAGCAGCGCTACAGGGGGGAGCAATCAGCCCCAGCATTTT. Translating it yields CASSATGGSNQPQHF.

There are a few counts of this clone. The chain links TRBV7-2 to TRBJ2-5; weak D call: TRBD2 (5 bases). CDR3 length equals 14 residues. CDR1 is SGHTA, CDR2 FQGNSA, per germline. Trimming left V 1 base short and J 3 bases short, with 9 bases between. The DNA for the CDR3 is TGTGCCAGCAGCTTAGTAGGACTGGAAGAGACCCAGTACTTC. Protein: CASSLVGLEETQYF.

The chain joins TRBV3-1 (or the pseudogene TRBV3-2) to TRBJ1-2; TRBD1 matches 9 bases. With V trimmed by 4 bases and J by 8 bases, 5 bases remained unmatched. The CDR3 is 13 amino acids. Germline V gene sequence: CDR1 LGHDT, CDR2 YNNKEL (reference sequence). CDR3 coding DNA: TGTGCCAGCAGCCGGGAGGACAGGGGCGGCTACACCTTC. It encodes CASSREDRGGYTF.

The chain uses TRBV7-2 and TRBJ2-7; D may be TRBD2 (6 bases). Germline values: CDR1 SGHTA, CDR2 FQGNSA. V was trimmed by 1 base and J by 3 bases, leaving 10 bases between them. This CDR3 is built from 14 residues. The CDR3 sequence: CASSLVGGLYEQYF. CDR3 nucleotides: TGTGCCAGCAGCTTAGTGGGGGGACTCTACGAGCAGTACTTC. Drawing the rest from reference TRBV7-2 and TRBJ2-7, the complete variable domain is GAGVSQSPSNKVTEKGKDVELRCDPISGHTALYWYRQSLGQGLEFLIYFQGNSAPDKSGLPSDRFSAERTGGSVSTLTIQRTQQEDSAVYLCASSLVGGLYEQYFGPGTRLTVT.

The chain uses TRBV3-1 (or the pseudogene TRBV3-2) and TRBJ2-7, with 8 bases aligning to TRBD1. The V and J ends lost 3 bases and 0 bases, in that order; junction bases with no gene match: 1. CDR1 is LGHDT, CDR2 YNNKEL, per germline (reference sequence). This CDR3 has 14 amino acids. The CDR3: CASSHRGLSYEQYF. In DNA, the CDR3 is TGTGCCAGCAGCCACAGGGGGCTCTCCTACGAGCAGTACTTC.

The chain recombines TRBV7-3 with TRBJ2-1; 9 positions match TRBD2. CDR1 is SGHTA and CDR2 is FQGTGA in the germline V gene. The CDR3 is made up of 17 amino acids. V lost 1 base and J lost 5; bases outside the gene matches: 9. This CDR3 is CASSLIPASGINNEQFF. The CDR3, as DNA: TGTGCCAGCAGCTTAATCCCAGCTAGCGGGATTAACAATGAGCAGTTCTTC.

Written as DNA, the CDR3 is TGTGCCAGCAGCGAGCAGGACTTCAGGGGGCCTGGCTACACCTTC. Protein product: CASSEQDFRGPGYTF. This rearrangement joins TRBV9 to TRBJ1-2, with 8 bases lining up with TRBD1. CDR3 length equals 15 residues. Germline values: CDR1 SGDLS, CDR2 YYNGEE. V was pared by 3 bases and J by 7 bases, with 11 bases of the junction left unmatched.

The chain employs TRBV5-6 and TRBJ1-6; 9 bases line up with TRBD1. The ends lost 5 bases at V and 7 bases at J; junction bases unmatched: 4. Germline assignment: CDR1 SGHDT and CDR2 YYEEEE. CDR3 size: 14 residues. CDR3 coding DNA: TGTGCCAGCAGGGGGACAGGGTCCAATTCACCCCTCCACTTT. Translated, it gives CASRGTGSNSPLHF.